The clone carrying this TCR beta chain was seen a few times. Its antigen is unidentified. Relative to the germline gene, one junction end is altered; a read error may explain this. This sample was included in a study of tumor-infiltrating lymphocytes in glioblastoma multiforme. TCR beta libraries were built from RNA through three nested multiplex PCR rounds using modified ARM-PCR. TCRB-specific cDNA synthesis used 0.4 to 0.65 ug of total RNA. These TCRB libraries lack any described unique molecular identifiers. TCRdb called the multiplex PCR reads again in MiXCR, with one record for every CDR3 protein. The sample yields 25,000 to 35,000 distinct CDR3 sequences, 50% to 75% seen once. Study results and caveats: Detected clone frequencies may not reflect cell counts, being RNA-based. The TCR and somatic mutation analysis included just one glioblastoma patient.

This sequence originates from a male donor with glioblastoma. Sequencing was performed on brain tumor tissue.

The CDR3 nucleotides read TGCGGTGCCATCATTGGAGCGGGAGGATTATCAGATACGCAGTATTTT. Translated: CGAIIGAGGLSDTQYF. This sequence joins TRBV20-1 and TRBJ2-3, with 9 bases matching TRBD2. CDR1 is DFQATT, CDR2 SNEGSKA, per germline (reference sequence). The CDR3 runs to 16 residues.